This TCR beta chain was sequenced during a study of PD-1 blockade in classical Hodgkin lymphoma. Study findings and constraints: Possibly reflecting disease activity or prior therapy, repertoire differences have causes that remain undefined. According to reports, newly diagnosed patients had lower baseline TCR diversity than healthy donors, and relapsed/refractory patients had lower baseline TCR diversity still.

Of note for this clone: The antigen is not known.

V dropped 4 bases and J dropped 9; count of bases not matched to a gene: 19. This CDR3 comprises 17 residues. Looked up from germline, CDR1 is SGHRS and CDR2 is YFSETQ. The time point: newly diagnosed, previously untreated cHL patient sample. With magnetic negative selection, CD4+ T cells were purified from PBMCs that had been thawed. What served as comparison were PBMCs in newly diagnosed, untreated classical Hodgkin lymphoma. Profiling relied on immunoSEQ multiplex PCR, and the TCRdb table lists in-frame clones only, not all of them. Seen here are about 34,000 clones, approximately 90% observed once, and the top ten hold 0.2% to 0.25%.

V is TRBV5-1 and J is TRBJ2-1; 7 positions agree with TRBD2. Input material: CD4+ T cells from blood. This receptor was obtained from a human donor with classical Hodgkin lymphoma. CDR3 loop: CASSPTPGQAGRGEQFF. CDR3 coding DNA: TGCGCCAGCAGCCCGACCCCAGGGCAAGCTGGGAGGGGTGAGCAGTTCTTC.